The 29 T cell receptor beta chains reported below all come from one sample, sequenced in a study of CD8 T cells in ankylosing spondylitis. TCRdb re-called the 5' RACE reads through MiXCR, storing one row per CDR3 protein. This sample has 200,000 to 250,000 distinct CDR3 sequences, with 25% to 30% found just once. The sequenced material came from blood, either unsorted or a sorted T cell fraction (not recorded which). All receptors derive from a male donor with ankylosing spondylitis or in good health (not recorded which).

This clonotype was recorded many times. The genes are TRBV29-1 and TRBJ1-1, with D possibly matching TRBD1 (6 bases). The length of the CDR3 is 15 residues. The germline V gene has CDR1 SQVTM and CDR2 ANQGSEA. Trimming shortened V by 3 bases and J by 1 base, and 15 bases separated the two germline ends. The CDR3 sequence: CSVELGASGNTEAFF. The DNA of the CDR3 is TGCAGCGTTGAGTTGGGGGCGTCTGGGAACACTGAAGCTTTCTTT.

This clonotype showed up many times. The CDR3 loop reads CASSRENRIKNIQYF. CDR3 bases: TGTGCCAGCAGTCGTGAAAACAGAATCAAAAACATTCAGTACTTC. V and J are TRBV12-3 or TRBV12-4 and TRBJ2-4; no definite D call. The CDR3 runs 15 residues. V shed 5 bases and J shed 3 bases, with 14 bases lying between them.

This clonotype was detected a few times. DNA of the CDR3: TGCAGCGTTAAGGACAAGGGACATAATTCACCCCTCCACTTT. This translates into CSVKDKGHNSPLHF. V usage is TRBV29-1 and J usage is TRBJ1-6, with a weak D call TRBD1 (5 bases). The V and J ends lost 5 bases and 5 bases respectively, with 13 bases between them. The CDR3 loop spans 14 amino acids. CDR1 and CDR2 (germline): SQVTM, ANQGSEA.

This clonotype was found many times. CDR3 in DNA: TGTGCCAGCAGCTTAGCGAGGGACTCCTATCGCCTCCTCAATGAGCAGTTCTTC. This encodes CASSLARDSYRLLNEQFF. The chain is built from TRBV11-1 and TRBJ2-1; D is possibly TRBD2 (6 bases). V was shortened by 0 bases and J by 6 bases, with 21 bases between the two germline ends. The germline gives CDR1 SGHAT, CDR2 FQDESV (reference sequence). The CDR3 extends over 18 amino acids.

This clonotype was observed at least ten times. The CDR3 sequence: CAISDGLAGEGVRLNEQFF. The CDR3 DNA is TGTGCCATCAGCGACGGACTAGCGGGAGAGGGAGTCCGTTTGAATGAGCAGTTCTTC. V and J are TRBV10-3 and TRBJ2-1; TRBD2 matches at 13 bases. The CDR3 totals 19 residues. J gave up 7 bases and V 6 bases, and 18 bases lay outside the gene matches. Germline CDR1 is ENHRY and CDR2 is SYGVKD.

There are many counts of this clonotype. The V and J genes are TRBV20-1 and TRBJ2-3; either TRBD1 or TRBD2 may fit D (5 bases each). The CDR3 covers 16 residues. V lost 6 bases to trimming and J lost 2 bases, with 21 bases between them. The germline V gene has CDR1 DFQATT and CDR2 SNEGSKA (reference sequence). CDR3 amino acids: CSATSWDGVFTDTQYF. In nucleotides, the CDR3 is TGCAGTGCCACATCCTGGGACGGAGTATTCACAGATACGCAGTATTTT.

This clonotype has more than one count but fewer than ten. The chain links TRBV7-3 to TRBJ2-1, with 12 nucleotides matching TRBD2. V trimming: 0 bases; J trimming: 12 bases; junction bases outside the gene matches: 6. Per germline, CDR1 SGHTA and CDR2 FQGTGA. The CDR3 spans 15 residues. The CDR3 DNA reads TGTGCCAGCAGCTTAACGACTAGCGGGGGAGCGGTGCAGTTCTTC. This translates into CASSLTTSGGAVQFF.

The rearrangement links TRBV18 to TRBJ2-1, with no clear D. V lost 8 bases and J lost 6, with 11 bases in between. The CDR3 is 12 residues long. Germline V gene data show CDR1 as KGHSH and CDR2 as LQKENI. CDR3 nucleotide sequence: TGTGCCAGCCGTGATTCTAGCAATGAGCAGTTCTTC. Amino acids: CASRDSSNEQFF.

The chain links TRBV20-1 to TRBJ2-1; 10 nucleotides align to TRBD2. CDR1 DFQATT and CDR2 SNEGSKA come from the germline V gene (reference sequence). With V trimmed by 1 base and J by 4 bases, 4 bases remained unmatched. This CDR3 has 15 residues. CDR3 region: CSARAGTSVYNEQFF. The CDR3 DNA sequence: TGCAGTGCTAGAGCCGGGACTAGCGTTTACAATGAGCAGTTCTTC.

This clonotype was seen a few times. The chain links TRBV29-1 to TRBJ2-2, with 10 bases fitting TRBD1. This CDR3 is 14 amino acids long. V dropped 1 base and J dropped 7; count of bases not matched to a gene: 3. The germline V gene encodes CDR1 SQVTM and CDR2 ANQGSEA. CDR3 nucleotide sequence: TGCAGCGTTGAAGGGACAGGGGGTCACGGGGAGCTGTTTTTT. Residues: CSVEGTGGHGELFF.

The CDR3 DNA sequence: TGTGCCAGCAGTTCTCTAGCGGGAGTTCGCAAAAACATTCAGTTCTTC. Amino acids: CASSSLAGVRKNIQFF. The chain links TRBV2 to TRBJ2-4; TRBD2 matches at 10 bases. The J call is uncertain, as TRBJ2-1 better fits the DNA end. Looked up from germline, CDR1 is SNHLY and CDR2 is FYNNEI. CDR3 length equals 16 residues.

This clonotype was seen many times. This sequence joins TRBV7-8 and TRBJ2-5, with D uncertain. V was pared by 5 bases and J by 5 bases, with 9 bases between. Germline-derived CDR1 and CDR2 are SGHVS and FQNEAQ. The CDR3 length is 12 residues. This chain's CDR3 is CASSPRVETQYF. The CDR3, as DNA: TGTGCCAGCAGCCCAAGGGTTGAGACCCAGTACTTC.

The J gene is TRBJ2-1, the V gene TRBV4-2; TRBD2 might be the D (6 bases). The germline CDR1 and CDR2 sequences are LGHNA and YNFKEQ. This CDR3 has 21 amino acids. V was cut by 4 bases and J by 5 bases, with 33 bases left in between. This CDR3 reads CASSLGPGRNKLEGPHNEQFF. As DNA, the CDR3 is TGTGCCAGCAGCCTCGGGCCGGGTCGTAACAAATTGGAGGGGCCCCACAATGAGCAGTTCTTC.

The V call is TRBV6-2 or TRBV6-3, the J call TRBJ2-1; D remains ambiguous. Trimming cost V 0 bases and J 2 bases, with 14 bases left between them. There are 17 residues in the CDR3. Germline V gives CDR1 MNHEY, CDR2 SVGEGT. CDR3 sequence: CASSYSSAEPPYNEQFF. In nucleotides, the CDR3 is TGTGCCAGCAGTTACTCGAGTGCGGAGCCTCCCTACAATGAGCAGTTCTTC.

The table lists this clonotype with many counts. The rearrangement links TRBV20-1 to TRBJ1-1; D is uncertain. V was clipped by 0 bases and J by 6 bases, with 11 bases between them. The CDR3 consists of 13 residues. Germline V gene sequence: CDR1 DFQATT, CDR2 SNEGSKA (reference sequence). DNA of the CDR3: TGCAGTGCTAGAGATAGGCGGGGATCTGAAGCTTTCTTT. As protein: CSARDRRGSEAFF.

The CDR3 sequence is CASSTGTSTDTQYF. In DNA form, the CDR3 reads TGTGCCAGCAGCACCGGGACTAGCACAGATACGCAGTATTTT. This chain uses TRBV5-6 with TRBJ2-3, with D tentatively TRBD2 (6 bases). This CDR3 comprises 14 residues. V was shortened by 4 bases and J by 0 bases, with 9 bases between the two germline ends. Germline CDR1 is SGHDT and CDR2 is YYEEEE. Full variable domain (rest looked up from reference TRBV5-6 and TRBJ2-3): DAGVTQSPTHLIKTRGQQVTLRCSPKSGHDTVSWYQQALGQGPQFIFQYYEEEERQRGNFPDRFSGHQFPNYSSELNVNALLLGDSALYLCASSTGTSTDTQYFGPGTRLTVL.

This clonotype was counted at least ten times. V is TRBV2 and J is TRBJ2-5; 11 bases align to TRBD2. Germline CDR1 is SNHLY and CDR2 is FYNNEI. There are 18 residues in the CDR3. J was trimmed by 5 bases and V by 1 base; bases with no gene match: 12. The CDR3 region has the DNA TGTGCCAGCAGTGAAGGAGCTAGCGGGAGGCCGAAATGGGAGACCCAGTACTTC. Encoded protein: CASSEGASGRPKWETQYF.

This chain links TRBV6-2 or TRBV6-3 with TRBJ2-1, with D unclear. The CDR3 sequence is 15 residues long. Germline assignment: CDR1 MNHEY and CDR2 SVGEGT. V was trimmed by 5 bases and J by 2 bases, leaving 13 bases between them. Written as DNA, the CDR3 is TGTGCCAGCAGTACCGGACGAACAACCTACAATGAGCAGTTCTTC. It codes for CASSTGRTTYNEQFF.

Ten or more counts support this clonotype. This sequence joins TRBV9 and TRBJ1-2, with 12 bases aligning to TRBD1. Germline V gene sequence: CDR1 SGDLS, CDR2 YYNGEE. J lost 4 bases, V lost 4 bases, and 8 bases had no gene match. The CDR3 has 16 residues. The DNA of the CDR3 is TGTGCCAGCAGCCCATCCTCGGGACAGGGGGCCTATGGCTACACCTTC. This sequence encodes CASSPSSGQGAYGYTF.

This clonotype was recorded a few times. The chain has TRBV5-1 and TRBJ2-3; 9 bases match TRBD1. CDR1 and CDR2 from the germline V gene are SGHRS and YFSETQ. The CDR3 is made up of 16 amino acids. The V segment lost 4 bases and the J segment 3 bases; nucleotides outside the gene matches: 9. CDR3 in DNA: TGCGCCAGCAGCCTGACGACAGGGGGAGGAACAGATACGCAGTATTTT. This encodes CASSLTTGGGTDTQYF.

This clonotype was detected once. The CDR3 DNA sequence: TGCAGCGTGCTGGACAGATCCGAGCAGTACTTC. This translates into CSVLDRSEQYF. The chain carries TRBV29-1 and TRBJ2-7; D is perhaps TRBD1 (6 bases). This CDR3 contains 11 residues. CDR1 and CDR2 from the germline V gene are SQVTM and ANQGSEA. The germline V and J ends were trimmed by 6 bases and 6 bases, with 12 bases remaining between them.

The gene calls are TRBV20-1 and TRBJ2-1; D remains ambiguous. In germline, CDR1 is DFQATT, CDR2 SNEGSKA (reference sequence). There are 14 residues in the CDR3. V was shortened by 0 bases and J by 1 base, with 7 bases between the two germline ends. The DNA for the CDR3 is TGCAGTGCTAGAGATAAGAGGTCCTACAATGAGCAGTTCTTC. Its translation is CSARDKRSYNEQFF.

This clonotype was counted ten times or more. This chain connects TRBV10-3 to TRBJ2-3, with 13 positions matching TRBD2. This CDR3 region has 15 residues. CDR1 is ENHRY, CDR2 SYGVKD, per germline. V was clipped by 4 bases and J by 4 bases; unmatched bases: 2. This CDR3 is CAISGTSGSADTQYF. DNA of the CDR3: TGTGCCATCAGTGGGACTAGCGGGAGTGCAGATACGCAGTATTTT.

This clonotype was observed many times. The chain employs TRBV21-1 and TRBJ2-2; the table's D call, TRBD2, has no DNA check behind it. TRBV21-1 is reported as a pseudogene. The CDR3 is made up of 16 amino acids. The CDR3 DNA reads TGTGCCAGCAGCAAAGAGGCTAGCGGATACACCGGGGAGCTGTTTTTT. Translating gives CASSKEASGYTGELFF.

V gene TRBV12-3 or TRBV12-4 combines with J gene TRBJ2-7; 8 bases are a match to TRBD1. J lost 3 bases, V lost 0 bases, and 1 base had no gene match. This CDR3 spans 14 amino acids. CDR3 nucleotides: TGTGCCAGCAGTTTAGCGACAGGGGTCTACGAGCAGTACTTC. It is translated as CASSLATGVYEQYF.

This clonotype was counted a single time. A read error is possible here, since a much larger clone lies one base away. The CDR3 spells CASTGGTEQFF. CDR3 sequence (DNA): TGTGCCAGCACAGGGGGAACGGAGCAGTTCTTC. This sequence joins TRBV2 and TRBJ2-1; 7 bases fit TRBD1. The V and J ends lost 7 bases and 10 bases, in that order; junction bases with no gene match: 4. The CDR3 sequence is 11 residues long. Germline CDR1 SNHLY, CDR2 FYNNEI.

In its sample, this clonotype was seen many times. V and J are TRBV18 and TRBJ2-4; D remains ambiguous. V gave up 5 bases and J gave up 4 bases, with 15 bases separating them. Germline CDR1 is KGHSH and CDR2 is LQKENI. This CDR3 is built from 15 residues. The CDR3 is CASSLKGTEKNIQYF. Written as DNA, the CDR3 is TGTGCCAGCTCATTAAAAGGCACTGAGAAAAACATTCAGTACTTC.

The CDR3 sequence is CSAPPPNSRGNEQFF. In nucleotides, the CDR3 is TGCAGTGCTCCCCCTCCGAATAGCAGGGGCAATGAGCAGTTCTTC. The rearrangement uses TRBV20-1 and TRBJ2-1; possibly TRBD1 for D (6 bases). The CDR3 has 15 amino acids. CDR1 is DFQATT, CDR2 SNEGSKA, per germline (reference sequence). V was shortened by 5 bases and J by 6 bases, with 20 bases between the two germline ends.

V is TRBV29-1 and J is TRBJ2-5; D might be TRBD1 or TRBD2, each matching 7 bases. The germline V gene has CDR1 SQVTM and CDR2 ANQGSEA. V lost 7 bases and J lost 2, with 11 bases in between. This CDR3 comprises 12 residues. The CDR3 region is CSAAGQQETQYF. CDR3 coding DNA: TGCAGCGCAGCGGGACAGCAAGAGACCCAGTACTTC.